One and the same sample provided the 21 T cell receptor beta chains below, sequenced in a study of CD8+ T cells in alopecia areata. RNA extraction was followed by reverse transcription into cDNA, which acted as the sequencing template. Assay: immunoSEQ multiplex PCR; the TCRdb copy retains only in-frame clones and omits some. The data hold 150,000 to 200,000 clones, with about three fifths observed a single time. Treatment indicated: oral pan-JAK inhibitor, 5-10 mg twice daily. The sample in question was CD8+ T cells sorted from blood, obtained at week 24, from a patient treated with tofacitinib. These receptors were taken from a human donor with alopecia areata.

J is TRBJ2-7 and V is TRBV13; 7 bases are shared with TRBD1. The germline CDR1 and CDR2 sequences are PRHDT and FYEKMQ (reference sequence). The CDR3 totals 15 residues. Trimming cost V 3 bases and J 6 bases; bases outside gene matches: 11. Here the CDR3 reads CASSFTRQGFSEQYF. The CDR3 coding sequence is TGTGCCAGCAGCTTTACCCGACAGGGCTTCTCCGAGCAGTACTTC.

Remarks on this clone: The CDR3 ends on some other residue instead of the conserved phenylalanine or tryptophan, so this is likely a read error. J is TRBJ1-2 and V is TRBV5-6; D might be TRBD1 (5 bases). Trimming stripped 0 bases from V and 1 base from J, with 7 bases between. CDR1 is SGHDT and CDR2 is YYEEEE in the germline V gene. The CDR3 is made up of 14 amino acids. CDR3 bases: TGTGCCAGCAGCTTGGGACAGAGTAACTATGGCTACACCTCC. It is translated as CASSLGQSNYGYTS.

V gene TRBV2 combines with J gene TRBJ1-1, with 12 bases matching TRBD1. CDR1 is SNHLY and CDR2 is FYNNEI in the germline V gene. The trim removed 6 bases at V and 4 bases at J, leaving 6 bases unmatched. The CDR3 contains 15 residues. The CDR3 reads CASRKGQGAGTEAFF. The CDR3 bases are TGTGCCAGCAGAAAGGGACAGGGGGCGGGCACTGAAGCTTTCTTT.

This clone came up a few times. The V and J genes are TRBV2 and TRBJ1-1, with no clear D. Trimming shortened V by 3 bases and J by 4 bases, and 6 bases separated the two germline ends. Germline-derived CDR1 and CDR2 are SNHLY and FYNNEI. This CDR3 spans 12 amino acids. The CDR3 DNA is TGTGCCAGCAGTGAGTTTGCCACTGAAGCTTTCTTT. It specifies CASSEFATEAFF.

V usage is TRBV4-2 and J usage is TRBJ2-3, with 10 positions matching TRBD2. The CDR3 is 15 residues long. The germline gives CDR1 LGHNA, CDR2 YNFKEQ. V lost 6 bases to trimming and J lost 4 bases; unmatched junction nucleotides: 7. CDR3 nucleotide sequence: TGTGCCAGCAGTCCGAGCGGGGGGGCCGCAGATACGCAGTATTTT. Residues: CASSPSGGAADTQYF.

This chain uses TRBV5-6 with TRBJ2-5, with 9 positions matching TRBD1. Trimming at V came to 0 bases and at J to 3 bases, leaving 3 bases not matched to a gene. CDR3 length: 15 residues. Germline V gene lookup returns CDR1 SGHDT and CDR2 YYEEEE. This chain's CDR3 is CASSLGTGAKETQYF. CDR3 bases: TGTGCCAGCAGCTTGGGGACAGGGGCCAAAGAGACCCAGTACTTC.

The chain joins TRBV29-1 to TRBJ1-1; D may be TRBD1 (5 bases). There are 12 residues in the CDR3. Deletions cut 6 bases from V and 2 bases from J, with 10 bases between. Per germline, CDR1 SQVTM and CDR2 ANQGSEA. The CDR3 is CSVLGDNTEAFF. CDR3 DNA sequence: TGCAGCGTGTTAGGGGATAACACTGAAGCTTTCTTT.

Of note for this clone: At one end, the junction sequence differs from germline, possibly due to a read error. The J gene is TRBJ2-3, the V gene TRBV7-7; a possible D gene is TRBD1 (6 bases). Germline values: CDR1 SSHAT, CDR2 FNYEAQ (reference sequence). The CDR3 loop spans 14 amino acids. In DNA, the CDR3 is TGTGCTAGCAGCCTCGACAGGAGCACAGATACGCAGTATTTT. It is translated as CASSLDRSTDTQYF.

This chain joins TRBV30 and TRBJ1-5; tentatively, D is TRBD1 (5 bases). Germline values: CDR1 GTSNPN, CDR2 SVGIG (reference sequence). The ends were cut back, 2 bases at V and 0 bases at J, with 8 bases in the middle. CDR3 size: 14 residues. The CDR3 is CAWSSGISNQPQHF. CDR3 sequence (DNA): TGTGCCTGGAGTTCAGGGATTAGCAATCAGCCCCAGCATTTT.

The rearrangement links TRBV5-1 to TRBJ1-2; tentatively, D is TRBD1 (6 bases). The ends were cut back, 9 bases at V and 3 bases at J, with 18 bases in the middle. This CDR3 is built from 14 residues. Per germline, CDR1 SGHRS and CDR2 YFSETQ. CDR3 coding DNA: TGCGCCAACGTCCTACAGGGCCCGGACTATGGCTACACCTTC. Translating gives CANVLQGPDYGYTF.

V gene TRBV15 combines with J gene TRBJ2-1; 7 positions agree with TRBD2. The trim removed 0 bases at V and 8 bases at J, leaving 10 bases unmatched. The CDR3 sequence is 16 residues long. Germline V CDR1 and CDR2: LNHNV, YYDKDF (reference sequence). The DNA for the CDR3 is TGTGCCACCAGCAGAGACTCGGGACTAATTTTGTATGAGCAGTTCTTC. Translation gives CATSRDSGLILYEQFF. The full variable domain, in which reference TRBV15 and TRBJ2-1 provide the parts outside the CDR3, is DAMVIQNPRYQVTQFGKPVTLSCSQTLNHNVMYWYQQKSSQAPKLLFHYYDKDFNNEADTPDNFQSRRPNTSFCFLDIRSPGLGDTAMYLCATSRDSGLILYEQFFGPGTRLTVL.

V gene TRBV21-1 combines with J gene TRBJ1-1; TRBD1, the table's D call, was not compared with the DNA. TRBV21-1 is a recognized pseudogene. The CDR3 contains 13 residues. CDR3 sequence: CASSRTVDTEAFF. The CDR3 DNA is TGTGCCAGCAGCCGTACAGTCGACACTGAAGCTTTCTTT.

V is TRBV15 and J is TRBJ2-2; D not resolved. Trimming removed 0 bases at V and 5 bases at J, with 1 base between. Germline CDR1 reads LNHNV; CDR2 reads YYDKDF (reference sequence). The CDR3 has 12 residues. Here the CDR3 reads CATSRETGELFF. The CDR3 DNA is TGTGCCACCAGCAGAGAGACCGGGGAGCTGTTTTTT.

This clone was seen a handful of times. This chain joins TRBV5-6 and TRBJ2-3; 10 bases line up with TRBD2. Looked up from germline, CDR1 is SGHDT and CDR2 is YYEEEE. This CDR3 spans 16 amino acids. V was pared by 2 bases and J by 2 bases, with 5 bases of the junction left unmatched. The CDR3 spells CASSFPSGGTTDTQYF. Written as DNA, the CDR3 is TGTGCCAGCAGCTTTCCTAGCGGGGGCACCACAGATACGCAGTATTTT.

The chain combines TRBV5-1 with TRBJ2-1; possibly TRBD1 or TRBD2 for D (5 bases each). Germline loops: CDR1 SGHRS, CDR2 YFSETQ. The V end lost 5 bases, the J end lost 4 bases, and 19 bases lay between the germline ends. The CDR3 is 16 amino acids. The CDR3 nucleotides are TGCGCCAGCAGTGAAAATCCAGGGACCGGGTACAATGAGCAGTTCTTC. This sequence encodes CASSENPGTGYNEQFF.

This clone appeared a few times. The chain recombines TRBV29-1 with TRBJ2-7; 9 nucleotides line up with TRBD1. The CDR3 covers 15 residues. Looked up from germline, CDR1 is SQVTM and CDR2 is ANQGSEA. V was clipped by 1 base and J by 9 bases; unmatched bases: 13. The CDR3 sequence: CSVEVRGTGHLGQYF. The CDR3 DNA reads TGCAGCGTTGAAGTTCGCGGGACAGGGCACCTAGGGCAGTACTTC.

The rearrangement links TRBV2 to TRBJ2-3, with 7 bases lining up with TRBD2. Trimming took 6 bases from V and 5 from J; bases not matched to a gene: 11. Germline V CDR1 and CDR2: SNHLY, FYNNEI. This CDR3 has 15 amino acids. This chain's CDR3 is CASSPAGDLGDTQYF. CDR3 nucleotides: TGTGCCAGCAGCCCGGCGGGGGACCTGGGAGATACGCAGTATTTT.

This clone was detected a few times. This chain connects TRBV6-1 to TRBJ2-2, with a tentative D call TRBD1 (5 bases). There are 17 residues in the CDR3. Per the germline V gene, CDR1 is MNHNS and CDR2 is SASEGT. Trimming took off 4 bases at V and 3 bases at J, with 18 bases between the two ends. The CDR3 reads CASSGWLGARDTGELFF. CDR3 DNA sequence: TGTGCCAGCAGTGGGTGGTTAGGGGCGCGCGACACCGGGGAGCTGTTTTTT.

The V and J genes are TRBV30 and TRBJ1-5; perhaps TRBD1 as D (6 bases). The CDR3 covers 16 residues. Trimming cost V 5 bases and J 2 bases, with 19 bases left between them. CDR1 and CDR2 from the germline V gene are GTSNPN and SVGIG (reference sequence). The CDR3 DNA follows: TGTGCCTGGGATGAAACCAACAGGGTCGGCAATCAGCCCCAGCATTTT. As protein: CAWDETNRVGNQPQHF. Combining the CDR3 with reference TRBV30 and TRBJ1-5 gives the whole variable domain SQTIHQWPATLVQPVGSPLSLECTVEGTSNPNLYWYRQAAGRGLQLLFYSVGIGQISSEVPQNLSASRPQDRQFILSSKKLLLSDSGFYLCAWDETNRVGNQPQHFGDGTRLSIL.

The CDR3 nucleotides are TGCGCCAGCAGCTTGTGGGGGGAGCATGCCTATGGCTACACCTTC. This sequence encodes CASSLWGEHAYGYTF. This sequence joins TRBV5-1 and TRBJ1-2, with D possibly matching TRBD1 (5 bases). Between the trimmed V and J ends, which lost 1 base and 4 bases, there was a span of 14 bases. The germline CDR1 and CDR2 sequences are SGHRS and YFSETQ. This CDR3 has 15 amino acids.

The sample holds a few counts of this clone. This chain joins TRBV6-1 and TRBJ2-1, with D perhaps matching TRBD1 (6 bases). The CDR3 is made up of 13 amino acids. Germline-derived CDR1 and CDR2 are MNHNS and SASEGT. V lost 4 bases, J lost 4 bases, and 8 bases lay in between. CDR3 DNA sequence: TGTGCCAGCAGTGGGACAGAGTACAATGAGCAGTTCTTC. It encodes CASSGTEYNEQFF.